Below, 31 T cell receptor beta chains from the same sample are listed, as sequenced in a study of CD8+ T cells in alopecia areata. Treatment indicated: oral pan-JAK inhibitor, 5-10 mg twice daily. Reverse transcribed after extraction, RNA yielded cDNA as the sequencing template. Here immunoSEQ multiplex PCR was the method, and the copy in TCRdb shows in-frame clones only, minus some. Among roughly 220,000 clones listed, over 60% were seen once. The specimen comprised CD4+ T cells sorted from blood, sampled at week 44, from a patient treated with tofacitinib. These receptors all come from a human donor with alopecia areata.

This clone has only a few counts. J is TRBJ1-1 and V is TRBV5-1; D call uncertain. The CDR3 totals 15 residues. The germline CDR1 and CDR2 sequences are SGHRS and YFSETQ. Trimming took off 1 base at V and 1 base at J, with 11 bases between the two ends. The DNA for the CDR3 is TGCGCCAGCAGCTTGAGTCCGGGAAAGAACACTGAAGCTTTCTTT. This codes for CASSLSPGKNTEAFF.

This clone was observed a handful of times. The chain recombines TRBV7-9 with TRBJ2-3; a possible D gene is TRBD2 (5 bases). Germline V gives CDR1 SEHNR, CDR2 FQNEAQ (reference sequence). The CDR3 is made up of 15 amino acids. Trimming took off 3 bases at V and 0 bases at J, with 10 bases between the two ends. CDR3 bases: TGTGCCAGCAGCTTTGAGGGTTCCAGCACAGATACGCAGTATTTT. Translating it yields CASSFEGSSTDTQYF.

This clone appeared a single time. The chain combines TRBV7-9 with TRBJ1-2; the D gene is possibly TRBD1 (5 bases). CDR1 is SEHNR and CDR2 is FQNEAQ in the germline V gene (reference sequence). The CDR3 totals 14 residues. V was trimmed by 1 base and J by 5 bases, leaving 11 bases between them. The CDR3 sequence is CASSLGLGVYGYTF. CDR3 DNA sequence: TGTGCCAGCAGCTTAGGTCTGGGGGTTTATGGCTACACCTTC.

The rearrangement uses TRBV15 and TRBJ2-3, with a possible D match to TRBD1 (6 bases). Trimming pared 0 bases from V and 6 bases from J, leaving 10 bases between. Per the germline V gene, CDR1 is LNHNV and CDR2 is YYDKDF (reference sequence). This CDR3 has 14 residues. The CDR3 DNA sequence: TGTGCCACCAGCAGAGATAAGGGGGTGGATACGCAGTATTTT. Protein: CATSRDKGVDTQYF.

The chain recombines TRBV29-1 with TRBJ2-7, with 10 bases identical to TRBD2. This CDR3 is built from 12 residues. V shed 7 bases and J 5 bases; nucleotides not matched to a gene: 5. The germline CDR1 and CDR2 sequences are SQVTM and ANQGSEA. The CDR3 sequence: CSASGTSDEQYF. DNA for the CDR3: TGCAGCGCCTCCGGGACTAGCGACGAGCAGTACTTC.

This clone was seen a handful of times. This CDR3 reads CASKRGGLEAFF. CDR3 coding DNA: TGTGCCAGCAAACGCGGAGGTCTTGAAGCTTTCTTT. The chain combines TRBV6-5 with TRBJ1-1; D unresolved. The germline CDR1 and CDR2 sequences are MNHEY and SVGAGI. The CDR3 spans 12 residues. Deletions cut 7 bases from V and 7 bases from J, with 13 bases between.

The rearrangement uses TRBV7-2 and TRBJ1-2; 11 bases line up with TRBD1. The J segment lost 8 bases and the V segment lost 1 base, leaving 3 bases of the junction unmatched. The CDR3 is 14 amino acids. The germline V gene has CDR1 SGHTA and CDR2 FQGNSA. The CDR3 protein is CASSLGGTGGGYTF. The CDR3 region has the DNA TGTGCCAGCAGCTTAGGAGGGACAGGGGGAGGCTACACCTTC.

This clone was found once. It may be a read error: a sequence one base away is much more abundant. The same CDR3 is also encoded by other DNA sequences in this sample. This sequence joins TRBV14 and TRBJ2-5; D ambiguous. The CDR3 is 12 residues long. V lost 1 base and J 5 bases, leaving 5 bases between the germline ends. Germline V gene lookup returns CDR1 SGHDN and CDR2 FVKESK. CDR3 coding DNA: TGTGCCAGCAGCCAAGCCTGGGAGACCCAGTACTTC. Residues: CASSQAWETQYF.

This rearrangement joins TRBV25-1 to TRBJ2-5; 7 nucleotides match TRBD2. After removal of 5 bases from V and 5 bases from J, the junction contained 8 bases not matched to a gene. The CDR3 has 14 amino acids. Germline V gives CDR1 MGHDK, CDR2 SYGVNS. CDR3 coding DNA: TGTGCCAGCAGTATAGGGGCGGGAGCGGAGACCCAGTACTTC. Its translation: CASSIGAGAETQYF.

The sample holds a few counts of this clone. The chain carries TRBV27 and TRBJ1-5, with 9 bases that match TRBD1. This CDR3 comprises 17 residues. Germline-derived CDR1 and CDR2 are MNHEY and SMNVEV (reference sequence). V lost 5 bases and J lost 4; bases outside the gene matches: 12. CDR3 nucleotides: TGTGCCAGCAGTCCAACCTCCAACAGGGGGCAAAATCAGCCCCAGCATTTT. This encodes CASSPTSNRGQNQPQHF.

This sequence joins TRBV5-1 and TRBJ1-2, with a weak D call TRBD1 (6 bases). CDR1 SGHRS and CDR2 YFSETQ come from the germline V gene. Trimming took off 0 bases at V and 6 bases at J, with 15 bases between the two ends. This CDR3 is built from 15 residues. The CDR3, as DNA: TGCGCCAGCAGCTTGGAGCGGGGGCAGGTCGATGGCTACACCTTC. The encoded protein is CASSLERGQVDGYTF.

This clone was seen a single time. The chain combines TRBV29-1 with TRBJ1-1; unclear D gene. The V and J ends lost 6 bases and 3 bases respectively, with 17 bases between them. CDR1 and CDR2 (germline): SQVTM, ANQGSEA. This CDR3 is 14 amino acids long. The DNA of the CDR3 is TGCAGCGTCGGGAGTCGGTTAACGGACACTGAAGCTTTCTTT. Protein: CSVGSRLTDTEAFF.

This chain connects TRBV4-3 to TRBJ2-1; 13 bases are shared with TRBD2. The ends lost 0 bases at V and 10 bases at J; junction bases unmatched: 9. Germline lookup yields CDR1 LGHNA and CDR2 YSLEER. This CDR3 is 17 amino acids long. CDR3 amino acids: CASSQDGLAGAGREQFF. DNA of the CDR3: TGCGCCAGCAGCCAAGATGGACTAGCGGGGGCTGGCAGGGAGCAGTTCTTC.

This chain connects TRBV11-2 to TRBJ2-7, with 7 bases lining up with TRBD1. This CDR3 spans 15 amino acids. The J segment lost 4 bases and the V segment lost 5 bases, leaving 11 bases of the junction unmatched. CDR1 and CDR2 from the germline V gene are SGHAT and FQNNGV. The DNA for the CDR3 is TGTGCCAGCAGCCCACTCGCCGGGACAGAGTACGAGCAGTACTTC. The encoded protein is CASSPLAGTEYEQYF.

Here the CDR3 DNA reads TGCAGCGAGGGCCGGGACAGGGGCTACGAGCAGTACTTC. Protein: CSEGRDRGYEQYF. The V gene is TRBV29-1, the J gene TRBJ2-7, with TRBD1 matching 10 bases. CDR3 length: 13 amino acids. With V trimmed by 7 bases and J by 3 bases, 6 bases remained unmatched. CDR1 and CDR2 from the germline V gene are SQVTM and ANQGSEA.

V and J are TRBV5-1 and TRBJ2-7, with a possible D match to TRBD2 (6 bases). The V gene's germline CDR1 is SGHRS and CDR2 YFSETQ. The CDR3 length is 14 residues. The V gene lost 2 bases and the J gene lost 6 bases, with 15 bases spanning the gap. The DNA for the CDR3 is TGCGCCAGCAGCTTTCGCGGAGGGATGAGCGAGCAGTACTTC. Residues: CASSFRGGMSEQYF.

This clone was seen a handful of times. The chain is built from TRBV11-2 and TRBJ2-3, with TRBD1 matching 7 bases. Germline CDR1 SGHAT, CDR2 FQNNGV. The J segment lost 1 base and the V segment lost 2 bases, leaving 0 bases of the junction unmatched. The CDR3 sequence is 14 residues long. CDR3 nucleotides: TGTGCCAGCAGCTTAACAGGGGGCACAGATACGCAGTATTTT. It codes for CASSLTGGTDTQYF.

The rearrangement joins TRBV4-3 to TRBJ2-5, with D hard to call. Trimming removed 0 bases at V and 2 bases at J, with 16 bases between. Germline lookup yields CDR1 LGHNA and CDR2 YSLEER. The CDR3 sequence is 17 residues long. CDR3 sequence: CASSQDARVLGQETQYF. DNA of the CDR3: TGCGCCAGCAGCCAAGATGCTCGGGTCTTGGGTCAAGAGACCCAGTACTTC.

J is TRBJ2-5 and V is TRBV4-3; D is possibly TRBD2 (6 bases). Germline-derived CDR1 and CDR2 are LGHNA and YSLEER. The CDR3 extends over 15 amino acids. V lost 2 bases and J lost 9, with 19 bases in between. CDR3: CASSQRLVGGEAQYF. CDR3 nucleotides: TGCGCCAGCAGCCAACGACTAGTGGGGGGTGAGGCCCAGTACTTC.

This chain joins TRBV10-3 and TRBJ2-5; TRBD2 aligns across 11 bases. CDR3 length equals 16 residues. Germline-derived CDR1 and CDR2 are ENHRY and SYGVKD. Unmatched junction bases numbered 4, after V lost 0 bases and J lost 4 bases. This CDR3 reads CAISESPGLAGETQYF. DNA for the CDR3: TGTGCCATCAGTGAGTCGCCCGGACTAGCGGGAGAGACCCAGTACTTC.

Here the CDR3 reads CASSTPASGGATQYF. CDR3 DNA sequence: TGTGCCAGCAGCACCCCGGCTAGCGGGGGGGCTACGCAGTATTTT. The rearrangement joins TRBV7-8 to TRBJ2-3, with TRBD2 identical over 12 bases. The trim removed 5 bases at V and 8 bases at J, leaving 8 bases unmatched. This CDR3 comprises 15 residues. CDR1 SGHVS and CDR2 FQNEAQ come from the germline V gene.

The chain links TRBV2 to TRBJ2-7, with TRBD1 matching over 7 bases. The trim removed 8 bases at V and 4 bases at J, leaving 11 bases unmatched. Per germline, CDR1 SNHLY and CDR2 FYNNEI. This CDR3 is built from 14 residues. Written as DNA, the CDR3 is TGTGCCAGCGAGGGGACAGAAAGAGAATACGAGCAGTACTTC. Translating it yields CASEGTEREYEQYF.

The CDR3 loop reads CAWRIQGLNTEAFF. The CDR3 nucleotides are TGTGCCTGGAGGATACAGGGACTGAACACTGAAGCTTTCTTT. The gene calls are TRBV30 and TRBJ1-1; the D gene is possibly TRBD1 (6 bases). The V and J ends lost 3 bases and 0 bases respectively, with 11 bases between them. Germline values: CDR1 GTSNPN, CDR2 SVGIG (reference sequence). The CDR3 spans 14 residues.

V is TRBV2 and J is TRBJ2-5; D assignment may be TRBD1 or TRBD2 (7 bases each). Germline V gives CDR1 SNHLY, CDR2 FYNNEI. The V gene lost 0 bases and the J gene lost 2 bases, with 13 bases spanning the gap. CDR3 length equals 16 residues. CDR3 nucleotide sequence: TGTGCCAGCAGTGAAGCGCAGGGGGGGGAACAAGAGACCCAGTACTTC. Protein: CASSEAQGGEQETQYF. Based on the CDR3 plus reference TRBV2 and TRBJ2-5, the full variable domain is EPEVTQTPSHQVTQMGQEVILRCVPISNHLYFYWYRQILGQKVEFLVSFYNNEISEKSEIFDDQFSVERPDGSNFTLKIRSTKLEDSAMYFCASSEAQGGEQETQYFGPGTRLLVL.

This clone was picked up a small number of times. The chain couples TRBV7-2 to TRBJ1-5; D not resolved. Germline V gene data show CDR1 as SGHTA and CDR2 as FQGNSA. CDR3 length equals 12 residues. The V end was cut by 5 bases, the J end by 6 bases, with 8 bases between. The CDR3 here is CASSQNGQPQHF. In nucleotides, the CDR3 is TGTGCCAGCAGCCAAAACGGTCAGCCCCAGCATTTT.

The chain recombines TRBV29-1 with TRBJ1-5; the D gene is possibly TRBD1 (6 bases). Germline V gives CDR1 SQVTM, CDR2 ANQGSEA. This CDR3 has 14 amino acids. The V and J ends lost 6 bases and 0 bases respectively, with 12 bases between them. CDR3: CSVTIQGSNQPQHF. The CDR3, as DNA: TGCAGCGTAACTATACAGGGTAGCAATCAGCCCCAGCATTTT.

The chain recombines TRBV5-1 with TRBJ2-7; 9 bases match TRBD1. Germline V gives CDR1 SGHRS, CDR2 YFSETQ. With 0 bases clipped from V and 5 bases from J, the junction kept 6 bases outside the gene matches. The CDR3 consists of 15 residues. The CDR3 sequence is CASSLGGTGNDEQYF. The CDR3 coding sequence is TGCGCCAGCAGCTTGGGCGGGACAGGGAATGACGAGCAGTACTTC.

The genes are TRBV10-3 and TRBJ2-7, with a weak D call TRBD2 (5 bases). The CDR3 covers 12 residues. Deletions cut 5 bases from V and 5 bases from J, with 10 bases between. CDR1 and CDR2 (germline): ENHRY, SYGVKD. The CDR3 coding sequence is TGTGCCATCAGTCTTACGGGAAACGAGCAGTACTTC. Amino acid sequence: CAISLTGNEQYF.

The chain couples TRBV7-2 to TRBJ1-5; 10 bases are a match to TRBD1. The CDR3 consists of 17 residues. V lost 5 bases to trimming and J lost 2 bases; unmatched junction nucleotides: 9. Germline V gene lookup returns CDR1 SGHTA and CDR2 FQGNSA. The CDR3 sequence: CASSTWTGTGGNQPQHF. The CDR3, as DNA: TGTGCCAGCAGCACTTGGACCGGGACAGGGGGCAATCAGCCCCAGCATTTT.

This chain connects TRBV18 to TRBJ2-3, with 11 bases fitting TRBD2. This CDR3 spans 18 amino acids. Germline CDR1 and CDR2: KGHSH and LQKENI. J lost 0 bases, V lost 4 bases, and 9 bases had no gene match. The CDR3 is CASSLRLAGSLSTDTQYF. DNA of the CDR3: TGTGCCAGCTCACTTCGACTAGCGGGGAGCCTTAGCACAGATACGCAGTATTTT. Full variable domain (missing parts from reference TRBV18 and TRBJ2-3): NAGVMQNPRHLVRRRGQEARLRCSPMKGHSHVYWYRQLPEEGLKFMVYLQKENIIDESGMPKERFSAEFPKEGPSILRIQQVVRGDSAAYFCASSLRLAGSLSTDTQYFGPGTRLTVL.

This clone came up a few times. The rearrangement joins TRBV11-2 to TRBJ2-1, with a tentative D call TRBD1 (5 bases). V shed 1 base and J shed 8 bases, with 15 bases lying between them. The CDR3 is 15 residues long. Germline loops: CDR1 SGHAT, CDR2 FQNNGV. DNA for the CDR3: TGTGCCAGCAGCTTAGCCATGCCAGGGCTCGATGAGCAGTTCTTC. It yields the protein CASSLAMPGLDEQFF.